This T cell receptor beta chain was retrieved from a study of blood T cell repertoires in COVID-19. Across the whole study: COVID-19 samples collected from the United States, Italy and Spain covered acute and convalescent phases.

The method was immunoSEQ multiplex PCR; TCRdb's version includes in-frame clones alone and lacks a portion of them. The sample has about 320,000 clones, 90% to 95% seen once; the top ten hold around 4.2%. Germline V gene sequence: CDR1 LNHDA, CDR2 SQIVND (reference sequence). Between the trimmed V and J ends, which lost 6 bases and 2 bases, there was a span of 14 bases. The CDR3 loop spans 15 amino acids. Before they entered the study, exposed participants had met a COVID-19 case within 2 weeks. This sequence was found in a woman under 40 who had been exposed to COVID-19. This chain uses TRBV19 with TRBJ1-5; D gene unclear. Material: PBMCs or T cells enriched from blood (not recorded which). In DNA form, the CDR3 reads TGTGCCAGTAGCCGGGGAAACCTCGGCAATCAGCCCCAGCATTTT. Encoded protein: CASSRGNLGNQPQHF. Full variable domain (outside the CDR3, taken from reference TRBV19 and TRBJ1-5): DGGITQSPKYLFRKEGQNVTLSCEQNLNHDAMYWYRQDPGQGLRLIYYSQIVNDFQKGDIAEGYSVSREKKESFPLTVTSAQKNPTAFYLCASSRGNLGNQPQHFGDGTRLSIL.